This entry lists 3 T cell receptor beta chains sequenced from one sample in a study of T cell repertoires in cytomegalovirus infection. MiXCR was run by TCRdb on the reads, yielding one entry per CDR3 protein. The repertoire has about half a million distinct CDR3 sequences, roughly a third of them found once; the top ten carry roughly a sixth. These receptors' antigens are unknown. Sequencing used cultured PBMCs, obtained from culture after CMV antigen stimulation. The receptors were sampled from a human donor in good health (CMV status not recorded). Some clones in this sample may be carry-over from other donors' samples.

This clonotype was observed a few times. In nucleotides, the CDR3 is TGTGCCAGCAGTGACCCTTGGACAGGGGGCTACGAGCAGTACTTC. Residues: CASSDPWTGGYEQYF. The gene calls are TRBV28 and TRBJ2-7, with 10 bases aligning to TRBD1. Germline-derived CDR1 and CDR2 are MDHEN and SYDVKM. Trimming at V came to 5 bases and at J to 3 bases, leaving 7 bases not matched to a gene. This CDR3 is 15 amino acids long.

This clonotype was detected a few times. The chain recombines TRBV7-2 with TRBJ2-3; D ambiguous. The CDR3 consists of 14 residues. Germline lookup yields CDR1 SGHTA and CDR2 FQGNSA. Between the trimmed V and J ends, which lost 3 bases and 6 bases, there was a span of 13 bases. CDR3 region: CASSFSNSRDTQYF. The DNA of the CDR3 is TGTGCCAGCAGCTTCTCTAATTCTCGGGATACGCAGTATTTT. Variable domain in full (rest from reference TRBV7-2 and TRBJ2-3): GAGVSQSPSNKVTEKGKDVELRCDPISGHTALYWYRQSLGQGLEFLIYFQGNSAPDKSGLPSDRFSAERTGGSVSTLTIQRTQQEDSAVYLCASSFSNSRDTQYFGPGTRLTVL.

This clonotype came up once. V is TRBV19 and J is TRBJ1-2; D call uncertain. Germline values: CDR1 LNHDA, CDR2 SQIVND (reference sequence). V dropped 5 bases and J dropped 2 bases, with 12 bases sitting between them. This CDR3 region has 14 residues. CDR3 nucleotide sequence: TGTGCCAGTAGTCCAACAACAGTAAACTATGGCTACACCTTC. Protein sequence: CASSPTTVNYGYTF.